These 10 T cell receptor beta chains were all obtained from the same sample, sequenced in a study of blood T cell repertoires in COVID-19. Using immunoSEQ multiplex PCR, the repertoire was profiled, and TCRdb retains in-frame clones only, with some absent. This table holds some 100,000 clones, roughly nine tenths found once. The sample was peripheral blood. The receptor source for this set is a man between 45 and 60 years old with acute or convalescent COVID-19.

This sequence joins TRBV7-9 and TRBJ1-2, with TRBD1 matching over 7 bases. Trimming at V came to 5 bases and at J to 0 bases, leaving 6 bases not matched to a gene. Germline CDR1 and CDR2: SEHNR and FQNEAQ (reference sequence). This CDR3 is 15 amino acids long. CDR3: CASSLRDSPNYGYTF. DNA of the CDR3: TGTGCCAGCAGCCTCCGGGACAGCCCTAACTATGGCTACACCTTC.

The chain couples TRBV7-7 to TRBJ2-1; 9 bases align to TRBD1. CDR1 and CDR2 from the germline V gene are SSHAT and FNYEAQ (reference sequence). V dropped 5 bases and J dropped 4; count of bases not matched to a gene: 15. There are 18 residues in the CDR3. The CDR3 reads CASSPTRPGQGRYNEQFF. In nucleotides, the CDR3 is TGTGCCAGCAGCCCTACACGCCCGGGACAGGGTCGGTACAATGAGCAGTTCTTC.

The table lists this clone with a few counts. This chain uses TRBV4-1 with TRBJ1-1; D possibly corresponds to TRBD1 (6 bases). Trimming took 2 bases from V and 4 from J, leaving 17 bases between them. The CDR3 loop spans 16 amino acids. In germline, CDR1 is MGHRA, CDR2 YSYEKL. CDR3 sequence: CASSQNPNRVGTEAFF. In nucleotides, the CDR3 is TGCGCCAGCAGCCAAAATCCTAACAGGGTAGGCACTGAAGCTTTCTTT.

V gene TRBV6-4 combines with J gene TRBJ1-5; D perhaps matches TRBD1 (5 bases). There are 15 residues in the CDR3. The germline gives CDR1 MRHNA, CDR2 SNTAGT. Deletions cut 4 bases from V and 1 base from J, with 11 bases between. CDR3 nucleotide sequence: TGTGCCAGCAGTGTAAGCGACAGCAGCAATCAGCCCCAGCATTTT. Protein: CASSVSDSSNQPQHF.

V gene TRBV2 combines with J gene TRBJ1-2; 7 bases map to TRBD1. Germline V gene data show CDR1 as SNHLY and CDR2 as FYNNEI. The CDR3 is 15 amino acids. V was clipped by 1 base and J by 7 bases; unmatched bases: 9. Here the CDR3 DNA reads TGTGCCAGCAGTGAAGATCCCAGGGGGAGAGGTGGCTACACCTTC. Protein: CASSEDPRGRGGYTF.

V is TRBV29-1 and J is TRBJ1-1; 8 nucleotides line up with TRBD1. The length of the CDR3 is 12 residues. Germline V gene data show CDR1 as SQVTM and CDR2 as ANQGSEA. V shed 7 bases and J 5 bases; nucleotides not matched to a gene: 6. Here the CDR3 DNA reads TGCAGCGCGGAAAACAGGGGGACTGAAGCTTTCTTT. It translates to CSAENRGTEAFF. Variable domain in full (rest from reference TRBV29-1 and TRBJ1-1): SAVISQKPSRDICQRGTSLTIQCQVDSQVTMMFWYRQQPGQSLTLIATANQGSEATYESGFVIDKFPISRPNLTFSTLTVSNMSPEDSSIYLCSAENRGTEAFFGQGTRLTVV.

The CDR3 sequence is CASSWGRGREQYF. Written as DNA, the CDR3 is TGTGCCAGCAGCTGGGGGAGGGGCCGCGAGCAGTACTTC. The V call is TRBV5-6, the J call TRBJ2-7; 7 bases line up with TRBD2. The V and J ends lost 3 bases and 6 bases, in that order; junction bases with no gene match: 6. The CDR3 is made up of 13 amino acids. Looked up from germline, CDR1 is SGHDT and CDR2 is YYEEEE.

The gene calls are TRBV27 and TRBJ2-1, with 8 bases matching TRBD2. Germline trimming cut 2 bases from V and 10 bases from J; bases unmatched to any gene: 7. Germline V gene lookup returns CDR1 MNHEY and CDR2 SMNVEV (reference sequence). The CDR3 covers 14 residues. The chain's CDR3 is CASSLKGLGREQFF. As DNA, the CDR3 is TGTGCCAGCAGTTTAAAGGGACTAGGTCGGGAGCAGTTCTTC.

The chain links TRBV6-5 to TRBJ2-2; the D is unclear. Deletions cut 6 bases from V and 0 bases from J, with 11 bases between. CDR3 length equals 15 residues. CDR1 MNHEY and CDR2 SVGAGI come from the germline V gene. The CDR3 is CASRRSTANTGELFF. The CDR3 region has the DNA TGTGCCAGCAGAAGGAGTACCGCGAACACCGGGGAGCTGTTTTTT.

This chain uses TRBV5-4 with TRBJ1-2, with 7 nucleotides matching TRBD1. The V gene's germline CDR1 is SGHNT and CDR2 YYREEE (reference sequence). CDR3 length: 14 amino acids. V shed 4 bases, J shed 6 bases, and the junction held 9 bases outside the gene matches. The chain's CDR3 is CASSTTTGWDGYTF. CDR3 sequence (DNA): TGTGCCAGCAGCACCACGACAGGGTGGGATGGCTACACCTTC.